The present entry profiles one T cell receptor beta chain with its context. Its specificity is unknown. The sample belongs to a study of T cell responses to AZD1222 COVID-19 vaccine. Generated by immunoSEQ multiplex PCR, the TCRdb table keeps only in-frame clones and is missing some. The table records 100,000 to 150,000 clones, 80% to 90% of them present only once. Study conclusions and caveats: Donors were largely white British and mainly female; clonal diversity was possibly underestimated.

This sequence originates from an adult in good health. Sequencing was performed on peripheral blood, taken on day 0 of AZD1222 vaccination.

Written as DNA, the CDR3 is TGTGCCAGCAGTTTGTCGGTCGGGGCAACTAATGAAAAACTGTTTTTT. Its translation is CASSLSVGATNEKLFF. The chain carries TRBV27 and TRBJ1-4, with D uncertain. Trimming left V 3 bases short and J 0 bases short, with 11 bases between. There are 16 residues in the CDR3. CDR1 MNHEY and CDR2 SMNVEV come from the germline V gene (reference sequence).